This is a list of T cell receptor beta chains from one sample in a study of blood T cell repertoires in COVID-19. Sequenced by immunoSEQ multiplex PCR; TCRdb stores in-frame clones only, minus some. The table records 250,000 or so clones, approximately 86% of them present only once. Sequencing was performed on peripheral blood. The receptors were sampled from a young man with active or convalescent COVID-19. Both conserved end residues are part of each CDR3. D genes are given only for firm matches. The size entry is marked missing in some rows and otherwise reads once, few, many or a size class.

>TRBJ1-1|NA|TRBV19|NA
TGTGCCAGTGATAGCGGGGGGGGTTGGGACACTGAAGCTTTCTTT
CASDSGGGWDTEAFF
>TRBJ2-3|NA|TRBV7-3|NA
TGTGCCAGCAGCCTAGGGCAGGGAAGCACAGATACGCAGTATTTT
CASSLGQGSTDTQYF
>TRBJ1-1|NA|TRBV6-2/TRBV6-3|NA
TGTGCCAGCAGTCGGCAGCATCAGGGTTACACTGAAGCTTTCTTT
CASSRQHQGYTEAFF
>TRBJ2-1|NA|TRBV5-5|TRBD2
TGTGCCAGCAGCTTTACTAGCGGGGGGGCCGGTGAGCAGTTCTTC
CASSFTSGGAGEQFF
>TRBJ2-5|once|TRBV7-2|TRBD2
TGTGCCAGCAGCCTAGGACTAGAAGAGACCCAGTACTTC
CASSLGLEETQYF
>TRBJ2-3|once|TRBV5-1|NA
TGCGCCAGCACCAAAGTAGAGTATACAGATACGCAGTATTTT
CASTKVEYTDTQYF
>TRBJ1-3|few|TRBV18|NA
TGTGCCAGCTCACCCCCATTAGGGGCCGGAAACACCATATATTTT
CASSPPLGAGNTIYF
>TRBJ2-7|few|TRBV2|TRBD1
TGTGCCAGCAGTGAAAAAATCCGGACAGGGGGGTCCTACGAGCAGTACTTC
CASSEKIRTGGSYEQYF
>TRBJ1-2|few|TRBV14|TRBD1
TGTGCCAGCAGACGACAGGGTCAGAACTATGGCTACACCTTC
CASRRQGQNYGYTF
>TRBJ1-5|NA|TRBV6-5|NA
TGTGCCAGCAGTTACCGGGAACCCATTAGCAATCAGCCCCAGCATTTT
CASSYREPISNQPQHF
>TRBJ2-1|NA|TRBV5-5|TRBD2
TGTGCCAGCAGCTTGATTCTGGCGGGGGGAAGCCAAAGATTGTACAATGAGCAGTTCTTC
CASSLILAGGSQRLYNEQFF
>TRBJ2-1|NA|TRBV9|NA
TGTGCCAGCAGCGTAGAACAGGTCACCTACAATGAGCAGTTCTTC
CASSVEQVTYNEQFF
>TRBJ2-7|NA|TRBV12-5|TRBD1
TGTGCTAGTGGTTTGGTAGTGGGTACTATCGGGGACAGTCTCTACGAGCAGTACTTC
CASGLVVGTIGDSLYEQYF
>TRBJ1-1|NA|TRBV12-3/TRBV12-4|NA
TGTGCCAGCAGTCCCGGGGGGACTGAAGCTTTCTTT
CASSPGGTEAFF
>TRBJ1-2|NA|TRBV5-8|NA
TGTGCCAGCAGCTTGGGGGCAGGTCGAGGCTACACCTTC
CASSLGAGRGYTF
>TRBJ2-1|NA|TRBV6-1|TRBD1
TGTGCCAGCAGTGAAAGGGGGACAGGGCCCAATGAGCAGTTCTTC
CASSERGTGPNEQFF
>TRBJ1-4|NA|TRBV5-1|TRBD1
TGCGCCAGCAGCGTCCGGCCGGGACAGGGCGCCGGTGAAAAACTGTTTTTT
CASSVRPGQGAGEKLFF